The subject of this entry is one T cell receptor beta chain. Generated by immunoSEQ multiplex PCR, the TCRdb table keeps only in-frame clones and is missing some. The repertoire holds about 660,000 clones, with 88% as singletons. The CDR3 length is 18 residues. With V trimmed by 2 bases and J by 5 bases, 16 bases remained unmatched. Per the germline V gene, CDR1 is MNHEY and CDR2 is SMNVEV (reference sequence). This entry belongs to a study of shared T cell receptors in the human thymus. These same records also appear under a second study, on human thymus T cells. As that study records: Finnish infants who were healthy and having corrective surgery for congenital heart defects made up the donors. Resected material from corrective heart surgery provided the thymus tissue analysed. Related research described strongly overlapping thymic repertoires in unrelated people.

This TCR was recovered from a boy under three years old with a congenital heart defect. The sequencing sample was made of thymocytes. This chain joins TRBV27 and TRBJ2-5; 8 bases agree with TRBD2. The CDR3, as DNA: TGTGCCAGCAGTTTACGCAGGGATGCTCGGGAGGGCGTGGAGACCCAGTACTTC. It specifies CASSLRRDAREGVETQYF.